These 10 T cell receptor beta chains were sequenced from one sample in a study of blood T cell repertoires in COVID-19. Profiling relied on immunoSEQ multiplex PCR, and the TCRdb table lists in-frame clones only, not all of them. The profile shows hundreds of thousands of clones, more than 70% of them singletons. The sequenced sample consisted of peripheral blood. The receptors come from a woman aged 25-40 years with COVID-19, enrolled during active disease.

The chain combines TRBV2 with TRBJ1-4; possibly TRBD1 for D (6 bases). Per germline, CDR1 SNHLY and CDR2 FYNNEI. The CDR3 is 17 residues long. V lost 1 base and J 0 bases, leaving 12 bases between the germline ends. The CDR3 coding sequence is TGTGCCAGCAGTGAAGATCAGGGGCCTGCAACTAATGAAAAACTGTTTTTT. Residues: CASSEDQGPATNEKLFF.

This chain joins TRBV6-1 and TRBJ1-6, with D unclear. The CDR3 runs 15 residues. Deletions cut 3 bases from V and 3 bases from J, with 9 bases between. Germline V gene data show CDR1 as MNHNS and CDR2 as SASEGT. The DNA for the CDR3 is TGTGCCAGCAGTGAGGGCGAAGACTATAATTCACCCCTCCACTTT. Translated, it gives CASSEGEDYNSPLHF.

The J gene is TRBJ2-6, the V gene TRBV11-3; D may be TRBD2 (6 bases). The germline gives CDR1 SGHNT, CDR2 YENEEA. The CDR3 loop spans 16 amino acids. V lost 5 bases and J lost 0, with 11 bases in between. The chain's CDR3 is CASSPGGSSGANVLTF. CDR3 sequence (DNA): TGTGCCAGCAGCCCCGGGGGTAGCTCTGGGGCCAACGTCCTGACTTTC.

The rearrangement links TRBV15 to TRBJ2-7, with TRBD1 identical over 8 bases. V was pared by 3 bases and J by 2 bases, with 9 bases of the junction left unmatched. Germline V gives CDR1 LNHNV, CDR2 YYDKDF (reference sequence). The CDR3 contains 16 residues. The CDR3 loop reads CATSSRWTGSPYEQYF. As DNA, the CDR3 is TGTGCCACCAGCAGCCGTTGGACAGGGAGTCCCTACGAGCAGTACTTC. Full variable domain (remainder filled in from reference TRBV15 and TRBJ2-7): DAMVIQNPRYQVTQFGKPVTLSCSQTLNHNVMYWYQQKSSQAPKLLFHYYDKDFNNEADTPDNFQSRRPNTSFCFLDIRSPGLGDTAMYLCATSSRWTGSPYEQYFGPGTRLTVT.

CDR3 in DNA: TGTGCCAGCAGTCCAGGACAGGGCCTTAACTATGGCTACACCTTC. Amino acids: CASSPGQGLNYGYTF. This chain connects TRBV25-1 to TRBJ1-2; 8 positions match TRBD1. V dropped 5 bases and J dropped 1; count of bases not matched to a gene: 6. CDR1 is MGHDK, CDR2 SYGVNS, per germline. The CDR3 runs to 15 residues.

The chain recombines TRBV19 with TRBJ2-2, with TRBD1 matching over 8 bases. Unmatched junction bases numbered 7, after V lost 4 bases and J lost 6 bases. Germline loops: CDR1 LNHDA, CDR2 SQIVND (reference sequence). This CDR3 spans 15 amino acids. CDR3 in amino acids: CASSTTGGWAGELFF. The CDR3 DNA is TGTGCCAGTAGTACAACAGGGGGTTGGGCCGGGGAGCTGTTTTTT.

CDR3 in amino acids: CASSPPGLAGDYEQYF. CDR3 nucleotides: TGTGCCAGCAGCCCCCCCGGACTAGCGGGAGACTACGAGCAGTACTTC. The chain recombines TRBV11-2 with TRBJ2-7, with TRBD2 matching 13 bases. The CDR3 loop spans 16 amino acids. Trimming at V came to 5 bases and at J to 3 bases, leaving 7 bases not matched to a gene. The germline CDR1 and CDR2 sequences are SGHAT and FQNNGV.

This clone was recorded only once. J is TRBJ2-3 and V is TRBV27; tentatively, D is TRBD2 (5 bases). Germline V CDR1 and CDR2: MNHEY, SMNVEV (reference sequence). V was pared by 5 bases and J by 2 bases, with 5 bases between. The length of the CDR3 is 12 residues. The CDR3 sequence: CASSRDTDTQYF. As DNA, the CDR3 is TGTGCCAGCAGTCGGGACACAGATACGCAGTATTTT.

This clone is a singleton in its sample. The rearrangement joins TRBV6-6 to TRBJ1-2; 9 bases are shared with TRBD1. Germline trimming cut 6 bases from V and 4 bases from J; bases unmatched to any gene: 3. Germline CDR1 and CDR2: MNHNY and SVGAGI (reference sequence). The CDR3 spans 13 residues. The CDR3 DNA sequence: TGTGCCAGCAGCCGGGACAGGGCCTATGGCTACACCTTC. This translates into CASSRDRAYGYTF.

This chain joins TRBV4-3 and TRBJ1-5; D gene ambiguous. In germline, CDR1 is LGHNA, CDR2 YSLEER. The CDR3 runs to 13 residues. The V and J ends lost 4 bases and 3 bases respectively, with 7 bases between them. This CDR3 reads CASSRAPNQPQHF. The CDR3 DNA is TGCGCCAGCAGCCGGGCACCCAATCAGCCCCAGCATTTT.